This T cell receptor (beta chain) was obtained from a study of CD8 T cells in ankylosing spondylitis. Whole-study results and caveats: A motif in TCR beta, a set of roughly eight highly homologous variants, appeared characteristic of ankylosing spondylitis blood. Some motif variants had been reported before (in reactive arthritis synovial fluid and blood). As for the disease-linked clones, they showed a CD8+ phenotype and occurred at relatively low frequencies in peripheral blood.

Germline V gene sequence: CDR1 KGHSH, CDR2 LQKENI. V was pared by 0 bases and J by 10 bases, with 7 bases between. The length of the CDR3 is 13 residues. Remarks on this clonotype: Its antigen remains unknown.

Library preparation for TCR beta used quantitative 5'-RACE with molecular barcodes. TCRdb passed the 5' RACE reads through MiXCR, listing each CDR3 protein once. Seen here are a few hundred thousand distinct CDR3 sequences, 20% to 25% observed once, and the top ten hold 16%. This TCR came from a male donor with ankylosing spondylitis. The chain has TRBV18 and TRBJ1-6, with no clear D. Sequenced sample: blood, either unsorted or a sorted T cell fraction (not recorded which). CDR3 DNA sequence: TGTGCCAGCTCACCACCTCGAGGCTCACCCCTCCACTTT. It encodes CASSPPRGSPLHF.